The clone carrying this TCR beta chain has ten or more counts. What it binds is not known. A sample-barcoded 5' primer and a J-beta primer mix were used in a second PCR of roughly 6 to 12 cycles. TCRdb re-called the 5' RACE reads through MiXCR, storing one row per CDR3 protein. The top ten hold 13% of the sample, which has about 670,000 distinct CDR3 sequences, under 65% seen once. Between the trimmed V and J ends, which lost 5 bases and 10 bases, there was a span of 9 bases. CDR3 length: 12 residues. The individuals who served as donors were healthy Caucasians living in Russia, aged about 6 to 95. Isolation recovered at least 6 million PBMCs from every sample. These data belong to a study of blood T cells in healthy people across ages. Study-level points and caveats: Compared with aged donors, long-lived donors showed fewer expanded clones, suggesting selection. Diversity estimated from one million T cells was considered an underestimate.

V usage is TRBV12-3 or TRBV12-4 and J usage is TRBJ2-6; no definite D call. The sequenced sample consisted of blood. The TCR originated in a woman of 80 years or more in good health. In nucleotides, the CDR3 is TGTGCCAGCAGTCCCATCCAGAACGTCCTGACTTTC. Amino acids: CASSPIQNVLTF.